Each of the 7 T cell receptor beta chains below was sequenced from the same sample in a study of cytomegalovirus exposure and HLA in healthy donors. Primers included in the PCR were 60 Vbeta and 13 Jbeta primers. Profiling relied on immunoSEQ multiplex PCR, and the TCRdb table lists in-frame clones only, not all of them. In the table there are over 100,000 clones, about 80% of which are singletons. Sequencing was done on a sample of PBMCs. The receptors shown here come from a woman aged 45-60 years in good health and CMV-seropositive.

The chain joins TRBV2 to TRBJ2-1, with TRBD2 identical over 7 bases. The CDR3 is 12 residues long. The germline V gene has CDR1 SNHLY and CDR2 FYNNEI. The J segment lost 12 bases and the V segment lost 4 bases, leaving 6 bases of the junction unmatched. Here the CDR3 reads CASSGGGYVQFF. Written as DNA, the CDR3 is TGTGCCAGCAGTGGGGGAGGGTATGTGCAGTTCTTC.

This sequence joins TRBV6-5 and TRBJ2-7, with a weak D call TRBD2 (5 bases). The CDR3 spans 14 residues. CDR1 MNHEY and CDR2 SVGAGI come from the germline V gene. V was trimmed by 4 bases and J by 2 bases, leaving 12 bases between them. This CDR3 reads CASSFDRETYEQYF. Written as DNA, the CDR3 is TGTGCCAGCAGTTTTGATAGGGAGACCTACGAGCAGTACTTC.

V and J are TRBV15 and TRBJ2-1; no reliable D call. V lost 0 bases and J lost 8, with 5 bases in between. Germline CDR1 reads LNHNV; CDR2 reads YYDKDF (reference sequence). The CDR3 is 12 amino acids. In DNA form, the CDR3 reads TGTGCCACCAGCAGAGATCAGGATGAGCAGTTCTTC. Translated: CATSRDQDEQFF. Drawing the rest from reference TRBV15 and TRBJ2-1, the complete variable domain is DAMVIQNPRYQVTQFGKPVTLSCSQTLNHNVMYWYQQKSSQAPKLLFHYYDKDFNNEADTPDNFQSRRPNTSFCFLDIRSPGLGDTAMYLCATSRDQDEQFFGPGTRLTVL.

The CDR3, as DNA: TGTGCCAGCGGGGCGCCGTACCAAGAGACCCAGTACTTC. Translated, it gives CASGAPYQETQYF. The rearrangement links TRBV2 to TRBJ2-5; D is perhaps TRBD1 (5 bases). The CDR3 consists of 13 residues. The V end lost 8 bases, the J end lost 0 bases, and 10 bases lay between the germline ends. CDR1 is SNHLY and CDR2 is FYNNEI in the germline V gene.

The J gene is TRBJ2-6, the V gene TRBV19, with a possible D match to TRBD2 (5 bases). V gave up 5 bases and J gave up 2 bases, with 7 bases separating them. The CDR3 runs 14 residues. The germline V gene has CDR1 LNHDA and CDR2 SQIVND (reference sequence). The CDR3: CASSEGAGANVLTF. CDR3 sequence (DNA): TGTGCCAGTAGTGAGGGAGCTGGGGCCAACGTCCTGACTTTC.

V usage is TRBV1 and J usage is TRBJ2-4; the table's D call, TRBD1, has no DNA check behind it. TRBV1 is a pseudogene. This CDR3 spans 15 amino acids. CDR3 sequence: CTSSLPDRTKNIQYF. The CDR3 DNA follows: TGCACCAGCAGCCTCCCGGACAGAACCAAAAACATTCAGTACTTC.

The V call is TRBV7-8, the J call TRBJ1-5; 7 bases align to TRBD1. The V gene end was trimmed by 4 bases and the J gene end by 4 bases; junction bases not matched to a gene: 10. Per germline, CDR1 SGHVS and CDR2 FQNEAQ. The CDR3 consists of 16 residues. This chain's CDR3 is CASSYGWTGTNQPQHF. CDR3 DNA: TGTGCCAGCAGCTACGGGTGGACAGGAACTAATCAGCCCCAGCATTTT. Based on the CDR3 plus reference TRBV7-8 and TRBJ1-5, the full variable domain is GAGVSQSPRYKVAKRGQDVALRCDPISGHVSLFWYQQALGQGPEFLTYFQNEAQLDKSGLPSDRFFAERPEGSVSTLKIQRTQQEDSAVYLCASSYGWTGTNQPQHFGDGTRLSIL.